These T cell receptor beta chains were read from a single sample in a study of cytomegalovirus exposure and HLA in healthy donors. TCRdb keeps only in-frame clones here, not all; method: immunoSEQ multiplex PCR. The table lists fewer than 200,000 clones, around 77% of them singletons, with under 2.5% in the top ten. The sample was PBMCs. The receptors were sampled from a man aged 55 to 69 in good health and CMV-seronegative. Both conserved end residues are trimmed from each CDR3.

j_call	v_call	cdr3_aa
TRBJ1-1	TRBV28	ASSFVAEAF
TRBJ2-5	TRBV18	ASSPSQGAYETQY
TRBJ2-1	TRBV28	ASSSPTSGSLNEQF
TRBJ1-1	TRBV19	ASSIAGGPTLTTEAF
TRBJ1-1	TRBV9	ASSAQANTEAF
TRBJ1-2	TRBV7-9	ASSLGEDYGYT
TRBJ2-5	TRBV5-6	ASSLASPETQY
TRBJ1-1	TRBV2	ASSFNMNTEAF
TRBJ2-3	TRBV29-1	STTLAGGRADTQY
TRBJ2-1	TRBV9	ASSETGTRDYNEQF
TRBJ1-1	TRBV7-9	ASSLSSGKNTEAF
TRBJ2-1	TRBV29-1	SVLWDRLVGGQF
TRBJ1-3	TRBV6-4	ARTTGPGNTIY
TRBJ1-2	TRBV6-6	ASSYSDGNYGYP
TRBJ2-5	TRBV5-1	ASSFSRQGPETQY
TRBJ2-7	TRBV30	AWKWSGSDEQY
TRBJ2-7	TRBV6-5	ASIGTAYEQY
TRBJ2-3	TRBV27	ASKASPDTQY
TRBJ1-3	TRBV6-5	ASSNRGSGNTIY
TRBJ1-1	TRBV7-9	ASSFESSNTEAF
TRBJ1-2	TRBV15	ATSKGGGYGYT
TRBJ2-7	TRBV11-2	ASSLSSWEGVYEQY
TRBJ2-2	TRBV2	ASSNRDRPNTGELF
TRBJ2-3	TRBV10-3	AISEWDRGTDTQY
TRBJ1-2	TRBV4-1	ASSQDRGLVAGGYT
TRBJ2-3	TRBV27	ASRNRGTLQY
TRBJ1-2	TRBV25-1	ASSTRDRLGGYT
TRBJ2-2	TRBV5-1	ASSLARQGDGGELF
TRBJ2-3	TRBV5-4	ASSQSSGANTDTQY
TRBJ2-1	TRBV30	AWSARLGTGGYNEQF
TRBJ2-7	TRBV7-3	ASSPRGSYEQY
TRBJ1-2	TRBV13	ASSSENYGYT
TRBJ1-2	TRBV9	ASKDREYGYT
TRBJ2-7	TRBV9	ASSPGTSGSYEQY
TRBJ1-2	TRBV6-1	ASLWQVESYGYT
TRBJ2-1	TRBV28	ASSHLAGANEQF
TRBJ1-2	TRBV18	ASSFGPGQGAIDGYT
TRBJ2-5	TRBV13	ASSSRKRTDQETQY
TRBJ2-2	TRBV7-8	ASSYGLGLAGTGELF
TRBJ1-1	TRBV19	ASIQVGNTEAF
TRBJ2-7	TRBV18	ASSPGRTGRGEQY
TRBJ2-3	TRBV10-3	AISESSRGGPSDTQY
TRBJ2-2	TRBV2	ASRDRGRWTGELF
TRBJ1-2	TRBV4-3	ASSRGEGYYGYT
TRBJ2-3	TRBV10-1	ASSEPGQGADTQY
TRBJ1-2	TRBV9	ASSARGRNYGYT
TRBJ2-5	TRBV7-8	ASSLWQLAGTQETQY
TRBJ1-4	TRBV5-1	ASSSTGTIDEKLF
TRBJ1-2	TRBV14	ASSESGTPSYGYT
TRBJ2-1	TRBV9	ASSVEVRGRDEQF